These 26 T cell receptor beta chains were sequenced from one sample in a study of CD8 T cells in ankylosing spondylitis. Study results and limitations: What seemed typical of ankylosing spondylitis blood was a TCR beta motif built from several highly homologous variants.

TCRdb called the 5' RACE reads again in MiXCR, with one record for every CDR3 protein. The sample shows roughly 440,000 distinct CDR3 sequences, over 15% of them seen only once. Which antigens these TCRs recognize remains unknown. Sequenced material: blood, either unsorted or a sorted T cell fraction (not recorded which). The receptors come from a male donor with ankylosing spondylitis.

The chain combines TRBV6-1 with TRBJ1-2, with D possibly being TRBD1 (6 bases). Germline values: CDR1 MNHNS, CDR2 SASEGT. This CDR3 spans 14 amino acids. V lost 6 bases and J lost 0, with 11 bases in between. The CDR3 coding sequence is TGTGCCAGCAGGGACAGAAACGCTAACTATGGCTACACCTTC. Amino acids: CASRDRNANYGYTF.

The rearrangement uses TRBV12-3 or TRBV12-4 and TRBJ2-4, with D tentatively TRBD1 or TRBD2 (5 bases each). Trimming took off 5 bases at V and 3 bases at J, with 8 bases between the two ends. The CDR3 has 13 amino acids. CDR3 sequence reads: CASSRDRKNIQYF. DNA of the CDR3: TGTGCCAGCAGTCGGGACCGCAAAAACATTCAGTACTTC.

The J gene is TRBJ2-5, the V gene TRBV24-1; TRBD2 agrees at 8 bases. The CDR3 is 16 amino acids. Germline CDR1 and CDR2: KGHDR and SFDVKD. V shed 3 bases and J 5 bases; nucleotides not matched to a gene: 10. CDR3 sequence (DNA): TGTGCCACCAGTGATAATACCCCGGGGACTAGTGAGACCCAGTACTTC. Encoded protein: CATSDNTPGTSETQYF.

There are many counts of this clonotype. This chain links TRBV12-3 or TRBV12-4 with TRBJ1-3; no clear D. Trimming stripped 7 bases from V and 4 bases from J, with 17 bases between. There are 15 residues in the CDR3. The CDR3 is CASTGDGAQGNTIYF. The CDR3 region has the DNA TGTGCCAGCACCGGCGACGGCGCGCAGGGAAACACCATATATTTT.

This clonotype has a single count. The rearrangement joins TRBV6-2 or TRBV6-3 to TRBJ1-1; 7 nucleotides line up with TRBD1. Losses at the gene ends were 2 bases for V and 5 bases for J; bases not matched to a gene: 5. The length of the CDR3 is 14 residues. Germline assignment: CDR1 MNHEY and CDR2 SVGEGT. CDR3: CASSYGPGGTEAFF. The CDR3 coding sequence is TGTGCCAGCAGTTACGGTCCAGGGGGGACTGAAGCTTTCTTT.

This clonotype was found once. The chain links TRBV20-1 to TRBJ2-7; no firm D call. V lost 2 bases to trimming and J lost 2 bases, with 7 bases between them. This CDR3 has 12 residues. Germline assignment: CDR1 DFQATT and CDR2 SNEGSKA (reference sequence). CDR3 sequence (DNA): TGCAGTGCTAGACTAGAAACCTACGAGCAGTACTTC. This sequence encodes CSARLETYEQYF.

This clonotype was seen a handful of times. The chain couples TRBV29-1 to TRBJ2-7, with TRBD1 matching 8 bases. The trim removed 7 bases at V and 2 bases at J, leaving 10 bases unmatched. The CDR3 is 14 residues long. Germline V gives CDR1 SQVTM, CDR2 ANQGSEA. The CDR3 DNA reads as TGCAGCGCTAGCGCTGCGACAGGGGCCTACGAGCAGTACTTC. The encoded protein is CSASAATGAYEQYF.

This clonotype showed up just a few times. The rearrangement joins TRBV9 to TRBJ1-2; 11 bases agree with TRBD1. Trimming took 0 bases from V and 8 from J; bases not matched to a gene: 6. The CDR3 covers 15 residues. Germline CDR1 SGDLS, CDR2 YYNGEE. CDR3 sequence reads: CASSVEGQGVEGYTF. CDR3 nucleotide sequence: TGTGCCAGCAGCGTAGAGGGACAGGGGGTAGAGGGCTACACCTTC.

This clonotype was detected only once. The genes are TRBV6-1 and TRBJ2-2, with D unclear. CDR1 and CDR2 from the germline V gene are MNHNS and SASEGT. This CDR3 comprises 15 residues. V was trimmed by 6 bases and J by 4 bases, leaving 15 bases between them. For the CDR3, the DNA is TGTGCCAGCAGGAACGGGCTAGGCCCCACCGGGGAGCTGTTTTTT. Amino acid sequence: CASRNGLGPTGELFF.

This sequence joins TRBV27 and TRBJ2-1; D is unclear. Deletions cut 3 bases from V and 2 bases from J, with 11 bases between. The CDR3 spans 15 residues. Germline lookup yields CDR1 MNHEY and CDR2 SMNVEV (reference sequence). The CDR3 DNA reads as TGTGCCAGCAGTTTTGGACCAGCACCCTACAATGAGCAGTTCTTC. Protein sequence: CASSFGPAPYNEQFF.

The chain couples TRBV18 to TRBJ2-7; 14 positions match TRBD2. This CDR3 is built from 16 residues. J was trimmed by 7 bases and V by 3 bases; bases with no gene match: 8. Per germline, CDR1 KGHSH and CDR2 LQKENI. DNA of the CDR3: TGTGCCAGCTCACCGGAGGGACTAGCGGGAGCGGGAGAGCAGTACTTC. Translated: CASSPEGLAGAGEQYF.

This clonotype has a count of ten or more. The V and J genes are TRBV12-3 or TRBV12-4 and TRBJ2-1; TRBD2 matches at 8 bases. The ends lost 7 bases at V and 0 bases at J; junction bases unmatched: 5. The length of the CDR3 is 15 residues. The CDR3 is CASTLSGSSYNEQFF. The CDR3 region has the DNA TGTGCCAGCACCCTGAGCGGGAGCTCCTACAATGAGCAGTTCTTC.

The DNA of the CDR3 is TGCGCCAGCAGCCAACCCTTGGGGGGAGCGAACACCGGGGAGCTGTTTTTT. Protein: CASSQPLGGANTGELFF. The chain couples TRBV4-1 to TRBJ2-2; tentatively, D is TRBD2 (6 bases). In germline, CDR1 is MGHRA, CDR2 YSYEKL. Between the trimmed V and J ends, which lost 2 bases and 0 bases, there was a span of 13 bases. The CDR3 spans 17 residues.

The chain uses TRBV7-2 and TRBJ2-2, with D unclear. Germline V CDR1 and CDR2: SGHTA, FQGNSA. V was cut by 5 bases and J by 1 base, with 8 bases left in between. The CDR3 is made up of 14 amino acids. The CDR3 DNA is TGTGCCAGCAGCATACTACGGAACACCGGGGAGCTGTTTTTT. Its protein is CASSILRNTGELFF.

The chain links TRBV18 to TRBJ2-7; no clear D. Per the germline V gene, CDR1 is KGHSH and CDR2 is LQKENI. Trimming pared 3 bases from V and 2 bases from J, leaving 11 bases between. The CDR3 is 14 residues long. The CDR3 DNA sequence: TGTGCCAGCTCACCCGGTGCTGAAACCTACGAGCAGTACTTC. This gives the protein CASSPGAETYEQYF. The full variable domain, rest sourced from reference TRBV18 and TRBJ2-7, is NAGVMQNPRHLVRRRGQEARLRCSPMKGHSHVYWYRQLPEEGLKFMVYLQKENIIDESGMPKERFSAEFPKEGPSILRIQQVVRGDSAAYFCASSPGAETYEQYFGPGTRLTVT.

The sample holds a few counts of this clonotype. The CDR3 DNA reads as TGTGCCAGCAGTGAGTGGCAGGGGTTCGGCTACACCTTC. Protein sequence: CASSEWQGFGYTF. This chain uses TRBV2 with TRBJ1-2, with D maybe TRBD1 (6 bases). V lost 3 bases, J lost 8 bases, and 13 bases lay in between. The CDR3 has 13 amino acids. The germline CDR1 and CDR2 sequences are SNHLY and FYNNEI.

This chain connects TRBV24-1 to TRBJ2-1; D is unclear. V was pared by 2 bases and J by 9 bases, with 10 bases between. The CDR3 length is 13 residues. The germline gives CDR1 KGHDR, CDR2 SFDVKD. The CDR3 bases are TGTGCCACCAGTGATTCCTCCAGAGGTGAGCAGTTCTTC. This encodes CATSDSSRGEQFF.

This clonotype came up many times. The chain uses TRBV12-3 or TRBV12-4 and TRBJ1-1, with D possibly matching TRBD1 (6 bases). The CDR3 runs to 13 residues. The V end lost 2 bases, the J end lost 6 bases, and 10 bases lay between the germline ends. CDR3 coding DNA: TGTGCCAGCAGTTTACAGGGGTTGTCTGAAGCTTTCTTT. Protein product: CASSLQGLSEAFF.

The table lists this clonotype with many counts. The V and J genes are TRBV12-3 or TRBV12-4 and TRBJ2-5; tentatively, D is TRBD1 or TRBD2 (5 bases each). V was cut by 6 bases and J by 4 bases, with 15 bases left in between. The CDR3 consists of 14 residues. CDR3 in DNA: TGTGCCAGCAGCCAGAGTAGGGACGGAGAGACCCAGTACTTC. It translates to CASSQSRDGETQYF.

The chain uses TRBV24-1 and TRBJ2-1; 9 bases match TRBD2. Trimming removed 7 bases from V and 10 bases from J; junction bases left unmatched: 16. The CDR3 has 16 amino acids. The germline V gene has CDR1 KGHDR and CDR2 SFDVKD. The CDR3 sequence: CATSEKRLAGSGEQFF. The DNA of the CDR3 is TGTGCCACCAGCGAGAAGAGGCTAGCGGGAAGCGGGGAGCAGTTCTTC.

A few counts support this clonotype. The V and J genes are TRBV20-1 and TRBJ1-1; TRBD1 agrees at 9 bases. Germline V gives CDR1 DFQATT, CDR2 SNEGSKA (reference sequence). The CDR3 spans 16 residues. V was pared by 3 bases and J by 4 bases, with 12 bases of the junction left unmatched. The CDR3 loop is CSASSQGANIGTEAFF. The CDR3 bases are TGCAGTGCTAGCTCACAGGGGGCTAATATCGGCACTGAAGCTTTCTTT.

This clonotype was picked up many times. The chain couples TRBV12-3 or TRBV12-4 to TRBJ1-3; tentative D call: TRBD1 (5 bases). There are 18 residues in the CDR3. V was cut by 0 bases and J by 0 bases, with 15 bases left in between. The CDR3 DNA follows: TGTGCCAGCAGTTTAGCCCCCCAGGGTCTCTCCTCTGGAAACACCATATATTTT. Translation: CASSLAPQGLSSGNTIYF.

This clonotype occurred a few times. The chain uses TRBV20-1 and TRBJ2-7; 12 bases match TRBD2. CDR3 size: 15 residues. Germline values: CDR1 DFQATT, CDR2 SNEGSKA (reference sequence). The junction had 10 bases not matched to a gene; V was cut back by 5 bases and J by 5 bases. CDR3 nucleotide sequence: TGCAGTGCTGGCCCTAGCGGGAGGGCCTTCGACGAGCAGTACTTC. This codes for CSAGPSGRAFDEQYF.

The chain is built from TRBV6-1 and TRBJ1-2, with a tentative D call TRBD1 (6 bases). CDR1 MNHNS and CDR2 SASEGT come from the germline V gene. The CDR3 has 13 residues. V lost 5 bases and J lost 5, with 12 bases in between. The DNA for the CDR3 is TGTGCCAGCAGTAAACAGGGTCTGTATGGCTACACCTTC. Translated, it gives CASSKQGLYGYTF.

This clonotype was seen only a few times. This chain's CDR3 is CASSLEPGPYTGELFF. CDR3 DNA sequence: TGTGCCAGCAGCTTGGAGCCGGGACCTTACACCGGGGAGCTGTTTTTT. V is TRBV7-2 and J is TRBJ2-2; D is tentatively TRBD1 or TRBD2 (5 bases each). V gave up 3 bases and J gave up 3 bases, with 14 bases separating them. The CDR3 spans 16 residues. Germline V gene data show CDR1 as SGHTA and CDR2 as FQGNSA.

This chain joins TRBV19 and TRBJ1-5; D is perhaps TRBD1 (6 bases). Germline V gene sequence: CDR1 LNHDA, CDR2 SQIVND (reference sequence). V lost 3 bases and J lost 2, with 17 bases in between. The CDR3 totals 17 residues. The CDR3 DNA is TGTGCCAGTAGTATTTCCGGACAGACAGGTCGCAATCAGCCCCAGCATTTT. Its protein product is CASSISGQTGRNQPQHF.